A single sample is the source of the 14 T cell receptor beta chains below, sequenced in a study of Graves' ophthalmopathy and Graves' hyperthyroidism. The TCR beta CDR3 regions underwent amplification from RNA transcripts. The authors performed first-round RT-PCR with HTBI primers and then a second-round multiplex PCR. Using its own MiXCR run on the multiplex PCR reads, TCRdb lists one record per CDR3 protein. The repertoire holds 580,000 or so distinct CDR3 sequences, with just under 40% as singletons. Source material: peripheral blood or thyroid tissue (not recorded which). These receptors were taken from an adult man with Graves' hyperthyroidism.

This clonotype came up many times. This chain links TRBV20-1 with TRBJ1-4; 10 positions match TRBD1. The CDR3 runs to 15 residues. In germline, CDR1 is DFQATT, CDR2 SNEGSKA (reference sequence). V trimming: 0 bases; J trimming: 8 bases; junction bases outside the gene matches: 6. The CDR3 protein is CSARDRDRGGEKLFF. In DNA, the CDR3 is TGCAGTGCTAGAGATCGGGACAGGGGTGGAGAAAAACTGTTTTTT.

The rearrangement uses TRBV29-1 and TRBJ1-5, with D unresolved. The germline V and J ends were trimmed by 5 bases and 3 bases, with 11 bases remaining between them. The CDR3 has 13 amino acids. CDR1 is SQVTM and CDR2 is ANQGSEA in the germline V gene. The CDR3 loop reads CSVKDGTNQPQHF. For the CDR3, the DNA is TGCAGCGTTAAGGACGGTACCAATCAGCCCCAGCATTTT.

The V and J genes are TRBV2 and TRBJ2-3; 7 bases line up with TRBD1. V lost 6 bases, J lost 1 base, and 4 bases stayed unmatched. The germline V gene has CDR1 SNHLY and CDR2 FYNNEI. The CDR3 has 14 residues. The CDR3 coding sequence is TGTGCCAGCAGAGATACAGGGGGCACAGATACGCAGTATTTT. Translating it yields CASRDTGGTDTQYF.

As concerns this clonotype: Likely a read error: the CDR3 ends without its conserved phenylalanine or tryptophan. The DNA is left out, because the CDR3 cannot be placed on it with certainty; the CDR3 is given as TCRdb lists it. The V gene is TRBV5-1, the J gene TRBJ2-7; the tabulated D call, TRBD2, remains unverified against the DNA. Per germline, CDR1 SGHRS and CDR2 YFSETQ. A total of 9 residues make up the CDR3, ends included. CDR3 loop: CASSPGLAG.

This clonotype was observed at least ten times. The rearrangement joins TRBV20-1 to TRBJ2-5; 10 bases agree with TRBD1. The CDR3 totals 14 residues. The germline V gene encodes CDR1 DFQATT and CDR2 SNEGSKA (reference sequence). The V gene end was trimmed by 3 bases and the J gene end by 10 bases; junction bases not matched to a gene: 11. The CDR3 DNA follows: TGCAGTGCTAGTTTACCGGGACAGGGGAACGGCCAGTACTTC. This translates into CSASLPGQGNGQYF.

This clonotype was counted a few times. V usage is TRBV6-9 and J usage is TRBJ1-2, with 7 bases matching TRBD1. This CDR3 has 15 residues. V lost 3 bases, J lost 6 bases, and 10 bases stayed unmatched. The germline gives CDR1 MNHGY, CDR2 SVAAGI. CDR3 sequence reads: CASSYLLDRADGYTF. CDR3 bases: TGTGCCAGCAGTTACCTTCTTGACAGGGCGGATGGCTACACCTTC.

The chain carries TRBV2 and TRBJ2-5; 8 bases map to TRBD2. The germline gives CDR1 SNHLY, CDR2 FYNNEI. The CDR3 loop spans 16 amino acids. Germline trimming cut 8 bases from V and 5 bases from J; bases unmatched to any gene: 16. The CDR3 sequence is CASSERGGRVHETQYF. DNA for the CDR3: TGTGCCAGCTCGGAGCGCGGGGGGCGGGTTCATGAGACCCAGTACTTC.

Note on this clonotype: One end of the junction does not line up with germline, which may come from a read error. The rearrangement uses TRBV11-1 and TRBJ2-7; D assignment may be TRBD1 or TRBD2 (6 bases each). The CDR3 covers 18 residues. Germline V gene sequence: CDR1 SGHAT, CDR2 FQDESV (reference sequence). CDR3 sequence reads: CASGLGSMRGALVREQYF. The CDR3, as DNA: TGTGCCAGCGGCTTAGGTTCGATGAGGGGGGCCCTCGTGCGGGAGCAGTACTTC.

As regards this clonotype: One base away lies a much larger clone, so this may be a sequencing read error. The V call is TRBV12-3 or TRBV12-4, the J call TRBJ1-3; 7 positions match TRBD1. Trimming removed 6 bases from V and 2 bases from J; junction bases left unmatched: 13. The CDR3 has 17 amino acids. CDR3 bases: TGTGCCAGCAGACGCCCCCGGGACAGCGACCCTGGAAACACCATATATTTT. This sequence encodes CASRRPRDSDPGNTIYF.

In this sample, this clonotype turned up many times. The chain employs TRBV7-8 and TRBJ2-5; 8 bases are shared with TRBD2. Per germline, CDR1 SGHVS and CDR2 FQNEAQ. The CDR3 covers 16 residues. The trim removed 5 bases at V and 4 bases at J, leaving 12 bases unmatched. The CDR3 DNA reads as TGTGCCAGCAGCCTACACGTTGCGGGGGGTGGAGAGACCCAGTACTTC. This encodes CASSLHVAGGGETQYF. Full variable domain (missing parts from reference TRBV7-8 and TRBJ2-5): GAGVSQSPRYKVAKRGQDVALRCDPISGHVSLFWYQQALGQGPEFLTYFQNEAQLDKSGLPSDRFFAERPEGSVSTLKIQRTQQEDSAVYLCASSLHVAGGGETQYFGPGTRLLVL.

Written as DNA, the CDR3 is TGTGCCATCAGTGATCACGGGCAGTACTTC. Its protein product is CAISDHGQYF. The V gene is TRBV10-3, the J gene TRBJ2-7; D is unclear. CDR3 length equals 10 residues. The germline gives CDR1 ENHRY, CDR2 SYGVKD. V was shortened by 3 bases and J by 9 bases, with 6 bases between the two germline ends.

V gene TRBV5-4 combines with J gene TRBJ1-2, with TRBD1 as a possible D gene (5 bases). The germline V gene has CDR1 SGHNT and CDR2 YYREEE (reference sequence). This CDR3 region has 15 residues. Trimming shortened V by 4 bases and J by 7 bases, and 20 bases separated the two germline ends. As DNA, the CDR3 is TGTGCCAGCAGCCAAGATTGGGGGATCGGGTGTGGCTACACCTTC. Its translation: CASSQDWGIGCGYTF. The variable domain in full, with the rest retrieved from reference TRBV5-4 and TRBJ1-2, is ETGVTQSPTHLIKTRGQQVTLRCSSQSGHNTVSWYQQALGQGPQFIFQYYREEENGRGNFPPRFSGLQFPNYSSELNVNALELDDSALYLCASSQDWGIGCGYTFGSGTRLTVV.

This clonotype was observed at least ten times. The chain carries TRBV24-1 and TRBJ2-5; TRBD1 agrees at 7 bases. Germline lookup yields CDR1 KGHDR and CDR2 SFDVKD. The V and J ends lost 3 bases and 1 base, in that order; junction bases with no gene match: 1. This CDR3 is 14 amino acids long. The CDR3 reads CATSDGTAQETQYF. The CDR3 DNA follows: TGTGCCACCAGTGATGGGACAGCCCAAGAGACCCAGTACTTC.

The chain employs TRBV6-1 and TRBJ1-1; D is ambiguous. The CDR3 is made up of 13 amino acids. V lost 1 base and J 3 bases, leaving 6 bases between the germline ends. Germline V CDR1 and CDR2: MNHNS, SASEGT. For the CDR3, the DNA is TGTGCCAGCAGTGAAGTGGGTTACACTGAAGCTTTCTTT. Translating it yields CASSEVGYTEAFF.